The 2 T cell receptor beta chains in this list originate from one sample, sequenced in a study of blood T cell repertoires in COVID-19 (TCRdb year 2020). The library was generated by the immunoSEQ multiplex PCR assay. TCRdb retrieved this table from immuneACCESS and kept in-frame rearrangements only. Not all clones are present; in checked studies, unresolved V genes account for under half, and no reason is known for the remainder. The sample profile shows 80,000 to 95,000 clones; around 85% of them were found once. Roughly 15% of the sample is taken by the ten largest. The sample consisted of peripheral blood. These receptors all stem from a woman aged 80 or over with active or convalescent COVID-19.

The chain is built from TRBV5-1 and TRBJ2-7; 12 bases align to TRBD1. This CDR3 spans 14 amino acids. V lost 1 base and J lost 6; bases outside the gene matches: 2. The germline gives CDR1 SGHRS, CDR2 YFSETQ. The CDR3 spells CASSLRDRGLEQYF. The DNA for the CDR3 is TGCGCCAGCAGCTTGAGGGACAGGGGGCTCGAGCAGTACTTC.

This clone was seen a handful of times. This chain uses TRBV20-1 with TRBJ2-3; no clear D gene. With 3 bases removed from V and 2 bases from J, the gap between germline ends came to 12 bases. Germline loops: CDR1 DFQATT, CDR2 SNEGSKA (reference sequence). CDR3 length equals 14 residues. DNA for the CDR3: TGCAGTGCTAGTGACGCAGGAATCACAGATACGCAGTATTTT. The encoded protein is CSASDAGITDTQYF.